This paragraph reports one T cell receptor beta chain. What it binds is unknown. This record belongs to a study of CD8+CD57+ T cells in acquired aplastic anemia. For the study at large: Sorted CD4+ and CD8+ cells yielded around 3.2 ug of DNA on average.

Trimming took 3 bases from V and 6 from J, leaving 10 bases between them. CDR3 length equals 14 residues. Germline loops: CDR1 KGHDR, CDR2 SFDVKD. Study conclusions and caveats: Overlapping CD8+ CDR3 repertoires of patients and controls contained roughly 29 shared sequences. Patients showed no significant difference from controls in CD8+ Simpson's diversity.

Whoever was chosen for sequencing had shown CD8+CD57+ cell expansion by flow cytometry. The use of genomic DNA as template underpinned the TCR beta VDJ and CDR3 profiling. TCRdb reprocessed the reads via MiXCR and lists one record per CDR3 protein. Among around 180,000 distinct CDR3 sequences listed, less than 60% were seen once. The rearrangement uses TRBV24-1 and TRBJ1-4; the D gene is possibly TRBD1 (5 bases). The sample comprised sorted CD4+, CD8+, or CD8+CD57+ T cells (not recorded which) from PBMCs. The clonotype was recovered from a human donor with aplastic anemia. The CDR3 spells CATSDRTRDEKLFF. In DNA, the CDR3 is TGTGCCACCAGTGATAGGACACGGGATGAAAAACTGTTTTTT.